These 16 T cell receptor beta chains were all obtained from the same sample, sequenced in a study of blood T cell repertoires in COVID-19. The protocol was immunoSEQ multiplex PCR, while the TCRdb copy is restricted to in-frame clones and leaves out a portion. Of a few hundred thousand clones detected, about 88% appear once; the ten largest clones hold about 1.5%. The sequenced sample was PBMCs or T cells enriched from blood (not recorded which). The receptors here all came from a woman under 30 who had been exposed to COVID-19.

The rearrangement joins TRBV14 to TRBJ2-1; D gene unclear. Deletions cut 1 base from V and 6 bases from J, with 7 bases between. Per the germline V gene, CDR1 is SGHDN and CDR2 is FVKESK. The CDR3 is 13 amino acids. The CDR3 coding sequence is TGTGCCAGCAGCCAAGTAAGGAGCAATGAGCAGTTCTTC. Its protein product is CASSQVRSNEQFF.

J is TRBJ2-1 and V is TRBV9; TRBD2 matches at 10 bases. Looked up from germline, CDR1 is SGDLS and CDR2 is YYNGEE. The CDR3 is 15 residues long. V was pared by 0 bases and J by 10 bases, with 7 bases of the junction left unmatched. The DNA of the CDR3 is TGTGCCAGCAGCGTAGGAAGCGGGGGGGCCAACGAGCAGTTCTTC. This sequence encodes CASSVGSGGANEQFF. Based on the CDR3 plus reference TRBV9 and TRBJ2-1, the full variable domain is DSGVTQTPKHLITATGQRVTLRCSPRSGDLSVYWYQQSLDQGLQFLIQYYNGEERAKGNILERFSAQQFPDLHSELNLSSLELGDSALYFCASSVGSGGANEQFFGPGTRLTVL.

The chain joins TRBV20-1 to TRBJ2-5; 15 bases agree with TRBD2. The germline CDR1 and CDR2 sequences are DFQATT and SNEGSKA (reference sequence). V shed 3 bases, J shed 2 bases, and the junction held 7 bases outside the gene matches. The CDR3 consists of 17 residues. In DNA form, the CDR3 reads TGCAGTGCTAGTTTCGCCGGGACTAGCGGGGGGCAAGAGACCCAGTACTTC. Protein: CSASFAGTSGGQETQYF.

The chain recombines TRBV28 with TRBJ2-5; 8 bases are shared with TRBD1. The V segment lost 4 bases and the J segment 5 bases; nucleotides outside the gene matches: 9. The germline V gene encodes CDR1 MDHEN and CDR2 SYDVKM. The CDR3 extends over 15 amino acids. In DNA, the CDR3 is TGTGCCAGCAGTTCATCTCCAGGGGGCGGTGAGACCCAGTACTTC. It is translated as CASSSSPGGGETQYF.

The chain carries TRBV13 and TRBJ1-2; 7 bases are a match to TRBD1. Germline V gene sequence: CDR1 PRHDT, CDR2 FYEKMQ (reference sequence). The CDR3 consists of 16 residues. The V segment lost 4 bases and the J segment 0 bases; nucleotides outside the gene matches: 8. The CDR3 nucleotides are TGTGCCAGCAGCTCCGGAACGACAGGGACTAACTATGGCTACACCTTC. It translates to CASSSGTTGTNYGYTF.

The V gene is TRBV30, the J gene TRBJ1-2; D is ambiguous. Between the trimmed V and J ends, which lost 3 bases and 4 bases, there was a span of 12 bases. This CDR3 spans 13 amino acids. CDR1 and CDR2 (germline): GTSNPN, SVGIG (reference sequence). In nucleotides, the CDR3 is TGTGCCTGGAGCTCAATGCGGCGCTATGGCTACACCTTC. Translation: CAWSSMRRYGYTF.

The chain links TRBV9 to TRBJ2-2, with D uncertain. With 0 bases removed from V and 8 bases from J, the gap between germline ends came to 5 bases. This CDR3 spans 12 amino acids. CDR1 and CDR2 from the germline V gene are SGDLS and YYNGEE. The CDR3 is CASSVDGGELFF. The DNA of the CDR3 is TGTGCCAGCAGCGTAGACGGGGGGGAGCTGTTTTTT.

The J gene is TRBJ2-2, the V gene TRBV2; 11 nucleotides align to TRBD2. V was clipped by 8 bases and J by 3 bases; unmatched bases: 11. The CDR3 sequence is 17 residues long. The germline CDR1 and CDR2 sequences are SNHLY and FYNNEI. Here the CDR3 DNA reads TGTGCCAGCTCGACCGGTAGCGGGGGGGCCTACACCGGGGAGCTGTTTTTT. Its protein is CASSTGSGGAYTGELFF.

V usage is TRBV6-2 or TRBV6-3 and J usage is TRBJ1-1; D gene uncertain. The CDR3 length is 15 residues. The ends were cut back, 0 bases at V and 0 bases at J, with 8 bases in the middle. The germline V gene encodes CDR1 MNHEY and CDR2 SVGEGT. CDR3 sequence (DNA): TGTGCCAGCAGTTACTCCCTAAGTATGAACACTGAAGCTTTCTTT. It codes for CASSYSLSMNTEAFF.

The chain uses TRBV19 and TRBJ1-2, with D perhaps TRBD1 (5 bases). Germline V gene sequence: CDR1 LNHDA, CDR2 SQIVND (reference sequence). V lost 4 bases to trimming and J lost 7 bases, with 10 bases between them. The CDR3 sequence is 12 residues long. The CDR3 nucleotides are TGTGCCAGTAGTACAGGGTCGGGTGGCTACACCTTC. It is translated as CASSTGSGGYTF.

This clone turned up a few times. This sequence joins TRBV19 and TRBJ1-6; possibly TRBD1 for D (6 bases). This CDR3 is 15 amino acids long. CDR1 and CDR2 from the germline V gene are LNHDA and SQIVND (reference sequence). V lost 6 bases and J lost 5, with 14 bases in between. The chain's CDR3 is CASRFGTSHNSPLHF. The CDR3 bases are TGTGCCAGTAGATTTGGGACATCGCATAATTCACCCCTCCACTTT.

V gene TRBV18 combines with J gene TRBJ2-1; 13 bases are shared with TRBD2. Per germline, CDR1 KGHSH and CDR2 LQKENI. The ends lost 5 bases at V and 10 bases at J; junction bases unmatched: 8. The CDR3 runs 15 residues. The chain's CDR3 is CASSTRTSGSNEQFF. For the CDR3, the DNA is TGTGCCAGCTCAACCCGGACTAGCGGGAGTAACGAGCAGTTCTTC.

The chain joins TRBV4-3 to TRBJ1-4; tentative D call: TRBD1 (6 bases). CDR1 and CDR2 (germline): LGHNA, YSLEER. This CDR3 is built from 15 residues. V lost 3 bases, J lost 6 bases, and 14 bases lay in between. The CDR3 is CASSQGHWIDEKLFF. The CDR3 nucleotides read TGCGCCAGCAGCCAGGGACACTGGATTGATGAAAAACTGTTTTTT.

The chain combines TRBV19 with TRBJ1-2; no clear D. Germline V gene sequence: CDR1 LNHDA, CDR2 SQIVND (reference sequence). The V end lost 6 bases, the J end lost 2 bases, and 13 bases lay between the germline ends. There are 14 residues in the CDR3. The CDR3 region is CASRLMGVNYGYTF. The CDR3, as DNA: TGTGCCAGTAGGTTGATGGGAGTCAACTATGGCTACACCTTC.

The chain combines TRBV28 with TRBJ1-5; 7 positions agree with TRBD1. Germline lookup yields CDR1 MDHEN and CDR2 SYDVKM. Losses at the gene ends were 6 bases for V and 3 bases for J; bases not matched to a gene: 8. CDR3 length: 15 amino acids. The CDR3 here is CASSLRDSSNQPQHF. The CDR3 DNA reads TGTGCCAGCAGCCTCCGGGACAGCTCCAATCAGCCCCAGCATTTT.

This clone has more than one count but fewer than ten. The genes are TRBV19 and TRBJ2-1, with D perhaps matching TRBD1 (5 bases). The CDR3 has 14 amino acids. CDR1 and CDR2 from the germline V gene are LNHDA and SQIVND (reference sequence). V lost 3 bases and J 8 bases, leaving 14 bases between the germline ends. CDR3 DNA sequence: TGTGCCAGTAGTATGTGGGGCTTGATAGATGAGCAGTTCTTC. Residues: CASSMWGLIDEQFF.